The entry that follows covers one T cell receptor beta chain sequence. Its recognized antigen is unknown. No base qualities exist here, and no much larger clone lies one base off it. These data belong to a study of blood T cell repertoires in COVID-19 (dated by TCRdb to 2018 to 2021). The study in broad terms: Collaborator samples came from the United States, Italy and Spain and covered acute and convalescent phases of COVID-19. The prospective study material was composed of cDNA or gDNA derived from T cells, B-cell-depleted T cells, or PBMCs. Sample metadata almost always included a de-identified subject ID, COVID-19 status, age in years and sex. Where available, HLA class I and class II types were taken from metadata supplied by the sample provider and were not determined by assay-based typing. Samples came from the ongoing ImmuneRACE study (first 160 participants) plus 1,254 subjects from 6 global collaborators. The repertoires were released in a freely available public database meant as a resource for research on the immune response to SARS-CoV-2. The dataset comprised deeply sampled blood TCRbeta repertoires from subjects exposed to, actively infected with, or recovered from COVID-19. Paper-wide results and their limitations: The amount of clinical and demographic metadata varied by source and participant and was provided uncurated.

Between the V and J ends, shortened by 5 bases and 7 bases respectively, the junction contains 12 bases. The CDR3 goes from the cysteine to the phenylalanine over 12 residues. This entry keeps only the CDR3 DNA: 36 bases, framed from base 1. TCRbeta CDR3 regions were amplified from genomic DNA using the immunoSEQ Assay, a bias-controlled multiplex PCR. As for the authors' bioinformatics: Nucleated cell counts per sample were estimated from amplification of reference gene primers within the assay. Sequence reads were collapsed and filtered to measure the absolute abundance of every unique TCRbeta CDR3 rearrangement. For each sample, productive Simpson clonality was calculated as the square root of Simpson's diversity index across productive rearrangements. In TCRdb, the immuneACCESS table is reduced to in-frame sequences with V and J assigned. These tables do not hold every clone; where another copy was compared, an unresolved V gene accounts for under half, and the others remain unexplained. D and trimming were read from the DNA, whereas the V and J calls and clone size are those reported in that table. The sample data list over 45,000 clones, and roughly 87% of these were observed just once. Roughly 7.1% of the sample is taken by the ten largest.

Whole blood was collected in K2EDTA tubes by collaborating institutions according to the institutions' own protocols. Collaborator samples were shipped for TCRbeta analysis as frozen whole blood, isolated PBMCs, or DNA extracted from either sample type. Recombination joined TRBV12-3 or TRBV12-4 with TRBJ2-7, with a tentative D gene TRBD1 over 6 matching bases. The source is a man aged 50 to 59 with active COVID-19. The sequencing input was peripheral blood. Here the CDR3 is given as CASSTGTREQYF. Here is the DNA: TGTGCCAGCAGTACAGGGACGAGGGAGCAGTACTTC.